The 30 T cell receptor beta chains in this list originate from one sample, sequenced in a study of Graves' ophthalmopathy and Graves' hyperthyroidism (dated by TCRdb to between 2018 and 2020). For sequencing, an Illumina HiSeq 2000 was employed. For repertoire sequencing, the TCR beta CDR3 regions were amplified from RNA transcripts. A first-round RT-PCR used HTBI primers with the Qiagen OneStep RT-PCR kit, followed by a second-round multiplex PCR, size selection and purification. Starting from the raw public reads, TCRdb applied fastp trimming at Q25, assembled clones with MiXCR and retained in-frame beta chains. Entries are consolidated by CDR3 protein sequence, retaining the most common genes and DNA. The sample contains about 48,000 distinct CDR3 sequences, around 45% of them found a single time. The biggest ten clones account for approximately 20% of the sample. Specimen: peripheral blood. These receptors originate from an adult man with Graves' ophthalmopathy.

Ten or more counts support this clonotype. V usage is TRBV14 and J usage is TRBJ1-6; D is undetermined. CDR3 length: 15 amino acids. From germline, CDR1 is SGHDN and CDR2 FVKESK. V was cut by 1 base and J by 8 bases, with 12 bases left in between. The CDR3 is CASSQAGRWDSPLHF. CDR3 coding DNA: TGTGCCAGCAGCCAAGCTGGGCGATGGGATTCACCCCTCCACTTT.

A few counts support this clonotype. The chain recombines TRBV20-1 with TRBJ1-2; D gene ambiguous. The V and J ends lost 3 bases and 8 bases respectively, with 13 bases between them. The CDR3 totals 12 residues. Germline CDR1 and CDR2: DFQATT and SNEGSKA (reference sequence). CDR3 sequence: CSASSSYDGYTF. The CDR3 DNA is TGCAGTGCTAGTAGTTCGTATGACGGCTACACCTTC.

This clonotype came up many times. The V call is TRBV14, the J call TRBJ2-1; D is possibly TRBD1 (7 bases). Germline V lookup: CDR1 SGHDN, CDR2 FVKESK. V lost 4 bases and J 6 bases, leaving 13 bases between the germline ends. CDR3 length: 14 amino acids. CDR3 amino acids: CASSRAGGINEQFF. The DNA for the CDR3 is TGTGCCAGCAGCCGGGCAGGGGGGATCAATGAGCAGTTCTTC.

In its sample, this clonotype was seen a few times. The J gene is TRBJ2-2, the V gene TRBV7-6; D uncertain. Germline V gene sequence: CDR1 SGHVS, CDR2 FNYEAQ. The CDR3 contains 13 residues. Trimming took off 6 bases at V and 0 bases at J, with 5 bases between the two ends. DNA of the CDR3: TGTGCCAGCAGGTACACGAACACCGGGGAGCTGTTTTTT. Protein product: CASRYTNTGELFF.

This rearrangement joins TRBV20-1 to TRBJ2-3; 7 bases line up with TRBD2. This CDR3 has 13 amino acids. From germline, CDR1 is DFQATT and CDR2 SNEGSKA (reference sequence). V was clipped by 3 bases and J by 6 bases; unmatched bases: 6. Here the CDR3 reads CSARGGSWDTQYF. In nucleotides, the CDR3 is TGCAGTGCTAGGGGCGGGAGTTGGGATACGCAGTATTTT.

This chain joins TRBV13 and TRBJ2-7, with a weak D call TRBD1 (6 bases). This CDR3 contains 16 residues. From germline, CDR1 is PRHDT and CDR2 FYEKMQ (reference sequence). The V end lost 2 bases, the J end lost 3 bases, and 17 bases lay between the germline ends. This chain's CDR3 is CASSLLRMGASYEQYF. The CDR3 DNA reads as TGTGCCAGCAGCTTACTTCGAATGGGGGCAAGCTACGAGCAGTACTTC.

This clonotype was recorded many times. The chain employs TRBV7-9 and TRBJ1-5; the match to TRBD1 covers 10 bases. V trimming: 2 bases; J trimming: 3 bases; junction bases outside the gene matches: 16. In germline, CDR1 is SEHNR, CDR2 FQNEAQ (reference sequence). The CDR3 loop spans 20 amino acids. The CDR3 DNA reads TGTGCCAGCAGCTTACGTTCCCAAGGCTCCGGACAGGGGGTCAATCAGCCCCAGCATTTT. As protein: CASSLRSQGSGQGVNQPQHF.

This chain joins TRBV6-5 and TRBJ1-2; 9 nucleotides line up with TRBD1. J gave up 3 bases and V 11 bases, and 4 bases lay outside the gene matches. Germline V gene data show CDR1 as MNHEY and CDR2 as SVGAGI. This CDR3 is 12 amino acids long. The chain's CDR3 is CAARQGDYGYTF. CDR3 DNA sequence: TGTGCCGCTCGACAGGGGGACTATGGCTACACCTTC.

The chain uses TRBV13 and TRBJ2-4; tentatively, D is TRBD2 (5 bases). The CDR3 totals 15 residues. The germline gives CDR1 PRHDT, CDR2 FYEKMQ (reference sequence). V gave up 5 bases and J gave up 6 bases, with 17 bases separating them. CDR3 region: CASSRSVGEVNIQYF. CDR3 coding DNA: TGTGCCAGCAGCCGGTCGGTCGGGGAAGTAAACATTCAGTACTTC. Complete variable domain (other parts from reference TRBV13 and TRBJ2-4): AAGVIQSPRHLIKEKRETATLKCYPIPRHDTVYWYQQGPGQDPQFLISFYEKMQSDKGSIPDRFSAQQFSDYHSELNMSSLELGDSALYFCASSRSVGEVNIQYFGAGTRLSVL.

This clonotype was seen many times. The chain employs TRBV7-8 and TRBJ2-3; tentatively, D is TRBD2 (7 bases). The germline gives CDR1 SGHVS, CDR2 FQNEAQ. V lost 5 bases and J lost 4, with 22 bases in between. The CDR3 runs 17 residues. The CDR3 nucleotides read TGTGCCAGCAGCCTCCCCACTCGGGGGGCTGGTGCAGATACGCAGTATTTT. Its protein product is CASSLPTRGAGADTQYF.

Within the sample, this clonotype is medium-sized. CDR3 DNA: TGTGCCAGCAGTGAACAGAACTATGGCTACACCTTC. This translates into CASSEQNYGYTF. The rearrangement joins TRBV2 to TRBJ1-2; D is uncertain. Germline V gene sequence: CDR1 SNHLY, CDR2 FYNNEI. With 2 bases removed from V and 2 bases from J, the gap between germline ends came to 3 bases. This CDR3 has 12 amino acids.

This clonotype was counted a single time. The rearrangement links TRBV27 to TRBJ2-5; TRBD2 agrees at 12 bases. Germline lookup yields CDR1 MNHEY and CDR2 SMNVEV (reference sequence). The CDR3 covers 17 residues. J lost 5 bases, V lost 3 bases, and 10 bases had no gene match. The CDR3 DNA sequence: TGTGCCAGCAGTTTCCTAGCGGGGGGGTTGGACAATGAGACCCAGTACTTC. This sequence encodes CASSFLAGGLDNETQYF.

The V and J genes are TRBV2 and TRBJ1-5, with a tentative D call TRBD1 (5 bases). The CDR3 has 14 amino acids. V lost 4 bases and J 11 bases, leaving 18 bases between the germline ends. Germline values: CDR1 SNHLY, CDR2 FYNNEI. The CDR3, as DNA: TGTGCCAGCAGTGGGGGCCGGGAATATGAGACCCAGCATTTT. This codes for CASSGGREYETQHF.

CDR3 amino acids: CASSLYGEYNEQFF. The CDR3 DNA reads as TGTGCCAGCAGCTTATATGGCGAGTACAATGAGCAGTTCTTC. The genes are TRBV7-9 and TRBJ2-1; D is uncertain. The V end lost 2 bases, the J end lost 4 bases, and 9 bases lay between the germline ends. The V gene's germline CDR1 is SEHNR and CDR2 FQNEAQ (reference sequence). The length of the CDR3 is 14 residues.

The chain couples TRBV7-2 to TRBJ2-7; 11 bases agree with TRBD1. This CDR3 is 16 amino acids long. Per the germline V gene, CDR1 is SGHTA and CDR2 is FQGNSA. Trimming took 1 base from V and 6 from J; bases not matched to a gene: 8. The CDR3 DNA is TGTGCCAGCAGCTTAGACGGGACAGGGGGAAGTCGCGAGCAGTACTTC. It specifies CASSLDGTGGSREQYF.

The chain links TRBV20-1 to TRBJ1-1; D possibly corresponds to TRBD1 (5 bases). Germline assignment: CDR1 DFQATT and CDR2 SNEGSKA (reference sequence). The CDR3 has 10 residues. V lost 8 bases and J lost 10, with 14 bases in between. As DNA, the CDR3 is TGCAGTTTCCGCCTCCAGGGAGCTTTCTTT. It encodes CSFRLQGAFF.

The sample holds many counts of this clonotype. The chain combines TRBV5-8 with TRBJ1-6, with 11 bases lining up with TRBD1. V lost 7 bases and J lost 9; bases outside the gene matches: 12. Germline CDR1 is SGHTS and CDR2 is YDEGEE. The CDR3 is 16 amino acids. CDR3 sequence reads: CASRGTGGGRSSPLHF. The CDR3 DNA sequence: TGTGCCAGCCGCGGGACAGGGGGAGGAAGGAGTTCACCCCTCCACTTT.

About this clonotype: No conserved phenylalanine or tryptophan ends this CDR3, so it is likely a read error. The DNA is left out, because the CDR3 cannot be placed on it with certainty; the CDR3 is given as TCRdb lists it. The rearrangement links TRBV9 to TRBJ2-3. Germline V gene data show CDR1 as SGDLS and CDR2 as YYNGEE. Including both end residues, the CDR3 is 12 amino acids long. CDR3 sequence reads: CASSIGYDTQYL.

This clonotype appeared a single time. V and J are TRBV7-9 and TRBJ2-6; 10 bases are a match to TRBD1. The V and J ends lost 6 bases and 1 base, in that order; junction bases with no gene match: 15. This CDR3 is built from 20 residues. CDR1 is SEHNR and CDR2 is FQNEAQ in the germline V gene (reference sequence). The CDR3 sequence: CASRRQLRDRGESGANVLTF. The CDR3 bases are TGTGCCAGCAGGCGACAGCTTCGGGACAGGGGAGAATCTGGGGCCAACGTCCTGACTTTC. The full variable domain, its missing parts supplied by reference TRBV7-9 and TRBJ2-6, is DTGVSQNPRHKITKRGQNVTFRCDPISEHNRLYWYRQTLGQGPEFLTYFQNEAQLEKSRLLSDRFSAERPKGSFSTLEIQRTEQGDSAMYLCASRRQLRDRGESGANVLTFGAGSRLTVL.

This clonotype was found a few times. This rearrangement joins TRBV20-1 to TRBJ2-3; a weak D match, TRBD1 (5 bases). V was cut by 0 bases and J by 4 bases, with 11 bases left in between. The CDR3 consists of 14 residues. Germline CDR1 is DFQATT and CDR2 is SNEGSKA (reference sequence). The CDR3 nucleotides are TGCAGTGCTAGAGATGACAGCCAAGCAGATACGCAGTATTTT. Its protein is CSARDDSQADTQYF.

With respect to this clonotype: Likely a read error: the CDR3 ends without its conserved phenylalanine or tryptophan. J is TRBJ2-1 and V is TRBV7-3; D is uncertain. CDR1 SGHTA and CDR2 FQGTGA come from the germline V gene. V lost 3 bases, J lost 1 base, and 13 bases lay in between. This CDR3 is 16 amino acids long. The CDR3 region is CASSLGNSISYNEQFY. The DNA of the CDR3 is TGTGCCAGCAGCTTGGGTAACTCCATTTCCTACAATGAGCAGTTCTAC.

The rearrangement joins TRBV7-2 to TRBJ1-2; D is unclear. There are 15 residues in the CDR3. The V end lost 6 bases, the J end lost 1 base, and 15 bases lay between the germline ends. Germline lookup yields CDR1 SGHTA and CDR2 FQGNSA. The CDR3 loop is CASSTIRDINYGYTF. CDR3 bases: TGTGCCAGCAGTACAATCCGCGATATTAACTATGGCTACACCTTC.

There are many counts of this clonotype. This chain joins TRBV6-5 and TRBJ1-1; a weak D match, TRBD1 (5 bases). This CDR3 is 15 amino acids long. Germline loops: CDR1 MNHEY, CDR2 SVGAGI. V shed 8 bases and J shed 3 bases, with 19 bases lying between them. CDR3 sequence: CASAAGTQGHTEAFF. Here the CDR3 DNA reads TGTGCCAGCGCGGCGGGGACCCAAGGACACACTGAAGCTTTCTTT.

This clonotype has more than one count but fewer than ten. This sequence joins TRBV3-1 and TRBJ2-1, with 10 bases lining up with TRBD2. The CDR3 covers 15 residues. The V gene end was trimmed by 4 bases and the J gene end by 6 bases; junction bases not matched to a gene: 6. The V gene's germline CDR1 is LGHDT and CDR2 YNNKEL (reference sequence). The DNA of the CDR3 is TGTGCCAGCAGCCCCCCTAGCGGGGGAGGCAATGAGCAGTTCTTC. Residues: CASSPPSGGGNEQFF.

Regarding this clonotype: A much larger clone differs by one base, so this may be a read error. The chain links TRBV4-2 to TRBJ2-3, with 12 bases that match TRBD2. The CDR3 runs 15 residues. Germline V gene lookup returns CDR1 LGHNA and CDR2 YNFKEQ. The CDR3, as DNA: TGTGCCAGCCGCCAGAGACTAGCGGGAGTTGGTACGCAGTATTTT. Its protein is CASRQRLAGVGTQYF.

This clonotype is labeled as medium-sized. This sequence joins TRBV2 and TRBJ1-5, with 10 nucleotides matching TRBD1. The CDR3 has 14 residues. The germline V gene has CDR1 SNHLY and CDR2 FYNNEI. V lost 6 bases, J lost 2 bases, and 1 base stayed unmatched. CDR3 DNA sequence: TGTGCCAGCAGCGGGACAGGGGGCAATCAGCCCCAGCATTTT. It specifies CASSGTGGNQPQHF.

For the CDR3, the DNA is TGTGCCAGCAGCTTAGGGAGAGCTAACTATGGCTACACCTTC. Translation: CASSLGRANYGYTF. The V gene is TRBV7-2, the J gene TRBJ1-2; no definite D call. Germline CDR1 reads SGHTA; CDR2 reads FQGNSA. V was shortened by 1 base and J by 0 bases, with 6 bases between the two germline ends. This CDR3 region has 14 residues.

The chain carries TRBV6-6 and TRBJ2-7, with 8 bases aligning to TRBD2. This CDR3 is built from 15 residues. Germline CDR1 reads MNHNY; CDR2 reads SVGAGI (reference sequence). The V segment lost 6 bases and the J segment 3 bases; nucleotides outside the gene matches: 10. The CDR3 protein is CASRTVTSGHYEQYF. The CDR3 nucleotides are TGTGCCAGCAGAACCGTAACTAGCGGACACTACGAGCAGTACTTC.

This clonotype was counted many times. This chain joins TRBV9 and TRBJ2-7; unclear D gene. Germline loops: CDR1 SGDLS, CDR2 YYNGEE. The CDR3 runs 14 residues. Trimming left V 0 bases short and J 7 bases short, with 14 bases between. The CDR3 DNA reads TGTGCCAGCAGCGTAGATGGTTCCGCTTTGGAGCAGTACTTC. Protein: CASSVDGSALEQYF.

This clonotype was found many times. The CDR3 loop reads CASSRTGTGGTGELFF. The CDR3 nucleotides are TGCGCCAGCAGCCGAACCGGGACAGGGGGCACCGGGGAGCTGTTTTTT. V and J are TRBV5-1 and TRBJ2-2, with 11 nucleotides matching TRBD1. The CDR3 has 16 residues. The germline V gene has CDR1 SGHRS and CDR2 YFSETQ. Trimming removed 4 bases from V and 4 bases from J; junction bases left unmatched: 6.